The clone carrying this T cell receptor (beta chain) was seen once. The data are from a study of control samples from healthy donors and cancer patients. Some clones are missing from TCRdb's copy, which holds only in-frame ones; the method was immunoSEQ multiplex PCR. The repertoire holds over 150,000 clones, with approximately 94% as singletons. Germline lookup yields CDR1 LNHDA and CDR2 SQIVND (reference sequence). The CDR3 is 16 amino acids. Germline trimming cut 8 bases from V and 5 bases from J; bases unmatched to any gene: 15. The sample was blood. This TCR was recovered from a man aged 25-45 years in good health. V and J are TRBV19 and TRBJ2-3; TRBD2 aligns across 8 bases. Here the CDR3 DNA reads TGTGCCAGTGCCGAGGAGCGGGGGCCATCGAGAGATACGCAGTATTTT. Translation gives CASAEERGPSRDTQYF.